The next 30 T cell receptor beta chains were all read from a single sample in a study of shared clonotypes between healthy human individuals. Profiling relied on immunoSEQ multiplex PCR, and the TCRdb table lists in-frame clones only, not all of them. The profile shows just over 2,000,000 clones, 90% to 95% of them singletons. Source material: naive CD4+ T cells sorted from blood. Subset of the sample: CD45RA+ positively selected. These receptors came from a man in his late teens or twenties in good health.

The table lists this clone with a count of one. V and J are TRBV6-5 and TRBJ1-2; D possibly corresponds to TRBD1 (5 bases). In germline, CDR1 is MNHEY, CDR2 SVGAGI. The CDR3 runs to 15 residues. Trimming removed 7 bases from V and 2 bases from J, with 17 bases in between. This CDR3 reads CASIRTGTGNYGYTF. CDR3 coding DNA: TGTGCCAGCATTCGAACCGGGACGGGAAACTATGGCTACACCTTC.

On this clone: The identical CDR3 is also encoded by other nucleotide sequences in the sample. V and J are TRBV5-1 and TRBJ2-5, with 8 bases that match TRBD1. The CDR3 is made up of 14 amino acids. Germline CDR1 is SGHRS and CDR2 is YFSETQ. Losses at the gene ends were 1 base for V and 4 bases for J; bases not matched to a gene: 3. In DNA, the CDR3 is TGCGCCAGCAGCTTGACAGGGGGGAGAGAGACCCAGTACTTC. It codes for CASSLTGGRETQYF.

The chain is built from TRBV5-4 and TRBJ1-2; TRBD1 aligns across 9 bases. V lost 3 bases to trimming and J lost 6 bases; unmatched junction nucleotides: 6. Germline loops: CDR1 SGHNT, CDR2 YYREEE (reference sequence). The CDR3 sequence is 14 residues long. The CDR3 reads CASSSRDRDHGYTF. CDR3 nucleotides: TGTGCCAGCAGCTCCCGGGACAGGGACCATGGCTACACCTTC.

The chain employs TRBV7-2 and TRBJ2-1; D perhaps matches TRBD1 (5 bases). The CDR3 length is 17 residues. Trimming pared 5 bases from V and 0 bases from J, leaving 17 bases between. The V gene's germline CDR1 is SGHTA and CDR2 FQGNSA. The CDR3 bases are TGTGCCAGCAGCCACAGGTTGGCGGAGTTCTCCTACAATGAGCAGTTCTTC. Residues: CASSHRLAEFSYNEQFF.

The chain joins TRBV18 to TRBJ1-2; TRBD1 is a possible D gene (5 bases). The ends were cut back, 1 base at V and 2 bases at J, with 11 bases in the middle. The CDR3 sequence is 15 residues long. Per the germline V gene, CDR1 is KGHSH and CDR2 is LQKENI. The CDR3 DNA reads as TGTGCCAGCTCACCACTTCCGGGGGGGAACTATGGCTACACCTTC. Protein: CASSPLPGGNYGYTF.

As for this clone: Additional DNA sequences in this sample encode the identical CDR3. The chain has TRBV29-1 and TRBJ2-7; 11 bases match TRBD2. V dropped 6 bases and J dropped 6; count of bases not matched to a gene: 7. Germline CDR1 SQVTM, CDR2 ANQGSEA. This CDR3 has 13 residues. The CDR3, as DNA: TGCAGCGTAGTACTAGCGGGAGCCGGCGAGCAGTACTTC. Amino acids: CSVVLAGAGEQYF.

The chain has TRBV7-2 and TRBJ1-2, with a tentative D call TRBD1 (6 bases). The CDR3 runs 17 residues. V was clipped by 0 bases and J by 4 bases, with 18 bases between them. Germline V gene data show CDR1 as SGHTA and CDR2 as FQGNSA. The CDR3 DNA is TGTGCCAGCAGCTTAGCAAGACCCCGAGGGGACACCTATGGCTACACCTTC. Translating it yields CASSLARPRGDTYGYTF.

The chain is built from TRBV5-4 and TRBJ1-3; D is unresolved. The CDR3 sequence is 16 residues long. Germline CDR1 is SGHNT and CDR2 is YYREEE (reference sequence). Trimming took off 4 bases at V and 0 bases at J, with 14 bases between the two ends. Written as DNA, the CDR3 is TGTGCCAGCAGCCCGACGCTGGGAATCTCTGGAAACACCATATATTTT. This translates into CASSPTLGISGNTIYF.

The DNA for the CDR3 is TGTGCCAGCAGCGGAACGCTAGCGGGCCTGGGTTCCGGGGAGCTGTTTTTT. Protein product: CASSGTLAGLGSGELFF. The chain uses TRBV5-4 and TRBJ2-2, with TRBD2 matching over 8 bases. The CDR3 sequence is 17 residues long. The J segment lost 6 bases and the V segment lost 4 bases, leaving 14 bases of the junction unmatched. Germline CDR1 and CDR2: SGHNT and YYREEE (reference sequence).

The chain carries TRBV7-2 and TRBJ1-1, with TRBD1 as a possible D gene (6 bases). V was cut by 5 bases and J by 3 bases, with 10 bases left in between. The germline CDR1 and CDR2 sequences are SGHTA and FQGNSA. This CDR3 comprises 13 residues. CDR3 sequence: CASSHDRYTEAFF. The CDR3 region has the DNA TGTGCCAGCAGCCACGACAGGTACACTGAAGCTTTCTTT.

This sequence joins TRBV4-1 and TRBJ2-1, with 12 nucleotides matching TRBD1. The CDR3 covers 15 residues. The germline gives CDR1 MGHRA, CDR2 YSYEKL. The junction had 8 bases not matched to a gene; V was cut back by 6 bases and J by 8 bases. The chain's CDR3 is CASSLRDRGRDEQFF. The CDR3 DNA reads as TGCGCCAGCAGTCTCCGGGACAGGGGGCGGGATGAGCAGTTCTTC.

The CDR3 sequence is CASRGGEGIYEQYF. The CDR3 region has the DNA TGTGCCAGCAGGGGAGGGGAAGGGATCTACGAGCAGTACTTC. The chain joins TRBV28 to TRBJ2-7; 7 nucleotides agree with TRBD2. J gave up 3 bases and V 6 bases, and 8 bases lay outside the gene matches. In germline, CDR1 is MDHEN, CDR2 SYDVKM. The CDR3 is 14 residues long. Complete variable domain (other parts from reference TRBV28 and TRBJ2-7): DVKVTQSSRYLVKRTGEKVFLECVQDMDHENMFWYRQDPGLGLRLIYFSYDVKMKEKGDIPEGYSVSREKKERFSLILESASTNQTSMYLCASRGGEGIYEQYFGPGTRLTVT.

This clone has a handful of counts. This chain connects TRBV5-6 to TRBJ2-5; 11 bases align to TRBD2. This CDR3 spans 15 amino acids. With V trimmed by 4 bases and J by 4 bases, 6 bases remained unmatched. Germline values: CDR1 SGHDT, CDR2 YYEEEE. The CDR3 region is CASSQTSGSRETQYF. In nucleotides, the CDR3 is TGTGCCAGCAGCCAAACTAGCGGGAGTCGAGAGACCCAGTACTTC. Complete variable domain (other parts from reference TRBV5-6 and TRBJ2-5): DAGVTQSPTHLIKTRGQQVTLRCSPKSGHDTVSWYQQALGQGPQFIFQYYEEEERQRGNFPDRFSGHQFPNYSSELNVNALLLGDSALYLCASSQTSGSRETQYFGPGTRLLVL.

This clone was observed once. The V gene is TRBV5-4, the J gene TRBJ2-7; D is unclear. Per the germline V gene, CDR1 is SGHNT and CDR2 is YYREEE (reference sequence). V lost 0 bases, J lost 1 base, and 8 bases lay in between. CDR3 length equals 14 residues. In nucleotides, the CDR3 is TGTGCCAGCAGCTTGGAACCCGCATCCTACGAGCAGTACTTC. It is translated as CASSLEPASYEQYF.

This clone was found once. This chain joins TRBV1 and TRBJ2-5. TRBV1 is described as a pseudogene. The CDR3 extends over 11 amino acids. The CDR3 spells CTSIGQETQYF. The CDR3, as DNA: TGCACCAGCATTGGACAAGAGACCCAGTACTTC.

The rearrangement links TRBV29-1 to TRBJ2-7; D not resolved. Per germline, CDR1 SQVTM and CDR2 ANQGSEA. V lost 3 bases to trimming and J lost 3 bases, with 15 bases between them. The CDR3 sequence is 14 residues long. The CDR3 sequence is CSVDTGSGFYEQYF. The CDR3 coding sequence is TGCAGCGTTGATACCGGGTCCGGGTTCTACGAGCAGTACTTC.

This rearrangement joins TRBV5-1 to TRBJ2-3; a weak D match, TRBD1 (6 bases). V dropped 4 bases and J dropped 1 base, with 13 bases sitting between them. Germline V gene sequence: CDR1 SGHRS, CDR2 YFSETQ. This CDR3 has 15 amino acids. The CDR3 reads CASSTPGHGTDTQYF. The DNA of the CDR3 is TGCGCCAGCAGCACCCCGGGACACGGCACAGATACGCAGTATTTT. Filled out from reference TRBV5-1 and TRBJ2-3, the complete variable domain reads KAGVTQTPRYLIKTRGQQVTLSCSPISGHRSVSWYQQTPGQGLQFLFEYFSETQRNKGNFPGRFSGRQFSNSRSEMNVSTLELGDSALYLCASSTPGHGTDTQYFGPGTRLTVL.

Here the CDR3 DNA reads TGTGCCAGCAGGAAGCGGGAGTCCTCTAAAGCGGGCAATGAGCAGTTCTTC. Protein sequence: CASRKRESSKAGNEQFF. V is TRBV2 and J is TRBJ2-1; 8 bases fit TRBD2. The CDR3 consists of 17 residues. In germline, CDR1 is SNHLY, CDR2 FYNNEI. With 6 bases clipped from V and 6 bases from J, the junction kept 16 bases outside the gene matches.

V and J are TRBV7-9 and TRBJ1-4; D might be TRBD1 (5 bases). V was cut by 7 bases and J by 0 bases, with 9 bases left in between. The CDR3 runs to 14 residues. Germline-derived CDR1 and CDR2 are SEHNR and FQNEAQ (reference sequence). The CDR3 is CASTRQSTNEKLFF. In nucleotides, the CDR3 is TGTGCCAGCACCCGACAGTCAACTAATGAAAAACTGTTTTTT.

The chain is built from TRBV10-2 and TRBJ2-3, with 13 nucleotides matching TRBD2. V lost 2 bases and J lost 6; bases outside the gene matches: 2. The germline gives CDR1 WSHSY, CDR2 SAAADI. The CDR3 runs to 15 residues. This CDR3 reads CASSETTSGRDTQYF. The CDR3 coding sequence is TGCGCCAGCAGTGAGACGACTAGCGGGAGGGATACGCAGTATTTT.

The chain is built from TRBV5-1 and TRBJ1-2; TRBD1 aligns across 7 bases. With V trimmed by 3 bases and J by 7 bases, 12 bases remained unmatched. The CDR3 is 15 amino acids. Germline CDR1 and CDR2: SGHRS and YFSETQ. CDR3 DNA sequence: TGCGCCAGCAGCTGGGACAGAGCTAGGGGCGGTGGCTACACCTTC. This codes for CASSWDRARGGGYTF.

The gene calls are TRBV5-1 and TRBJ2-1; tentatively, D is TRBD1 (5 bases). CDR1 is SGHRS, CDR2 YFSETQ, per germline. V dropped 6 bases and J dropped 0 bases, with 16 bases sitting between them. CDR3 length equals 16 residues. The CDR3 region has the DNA TGCGCCAGCAAAAATCAGGGTGGTGGCTCCTACAATGAGCAGTTCTTC. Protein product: CASKNQGGGSYNEQFF.

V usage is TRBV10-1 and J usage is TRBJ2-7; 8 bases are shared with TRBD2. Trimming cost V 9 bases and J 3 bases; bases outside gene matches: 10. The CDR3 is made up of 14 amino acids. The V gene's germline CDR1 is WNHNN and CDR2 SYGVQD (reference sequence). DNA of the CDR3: TGCGCCAGGGTTTTAGGTAGCGGGGTCTACGAGCAGTACTTC. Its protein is CARVLGSGVYEQYF.

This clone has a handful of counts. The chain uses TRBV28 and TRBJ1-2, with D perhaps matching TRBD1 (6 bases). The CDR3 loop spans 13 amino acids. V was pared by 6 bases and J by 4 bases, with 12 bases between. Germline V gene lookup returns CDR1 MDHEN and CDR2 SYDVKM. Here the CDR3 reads CASSPRGFYGYTF. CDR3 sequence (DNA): TGTGCCAGCAGCCCCAGGGGATTCTATGGCTACACCTTC.

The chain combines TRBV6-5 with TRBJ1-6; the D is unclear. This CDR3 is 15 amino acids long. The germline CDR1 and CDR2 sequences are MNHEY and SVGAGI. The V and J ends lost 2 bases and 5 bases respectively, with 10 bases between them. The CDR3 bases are TGTGCCAGCAGTTACGCGGGGTTTGATAATTCACCCCTCCACTTT. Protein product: CASSYAGFDNSPLHF.

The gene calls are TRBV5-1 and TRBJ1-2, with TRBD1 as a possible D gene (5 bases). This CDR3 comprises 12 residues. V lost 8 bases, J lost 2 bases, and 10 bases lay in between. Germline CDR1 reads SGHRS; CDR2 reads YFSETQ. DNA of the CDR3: TGCGCCAGTGCGACAGACAACTATGGCTACACCTTC. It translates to CASATDNYGYTF.

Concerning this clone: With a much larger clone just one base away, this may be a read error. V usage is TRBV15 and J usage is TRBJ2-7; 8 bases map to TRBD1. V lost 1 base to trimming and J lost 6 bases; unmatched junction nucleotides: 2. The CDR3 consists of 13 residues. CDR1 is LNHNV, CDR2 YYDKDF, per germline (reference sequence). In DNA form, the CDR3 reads TGTGCCACCAGCAGAGGGACAGGGAGCGAGCAGTACTTC. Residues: CATSRGTGSEQYF.

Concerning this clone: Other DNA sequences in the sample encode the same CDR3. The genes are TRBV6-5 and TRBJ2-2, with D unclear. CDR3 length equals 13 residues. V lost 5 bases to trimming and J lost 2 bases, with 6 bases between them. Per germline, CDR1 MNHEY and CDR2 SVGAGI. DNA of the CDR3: TGTGCCAGCAGTCGATTAAACACCGGGGAGCTGTTTTTT. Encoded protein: CASSRLNTGELFF.

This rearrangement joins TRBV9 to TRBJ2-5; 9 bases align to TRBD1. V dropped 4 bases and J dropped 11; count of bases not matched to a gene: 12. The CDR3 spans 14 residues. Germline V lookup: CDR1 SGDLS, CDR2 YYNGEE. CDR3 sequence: CASSSSTGGLEQYF. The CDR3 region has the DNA TGTGCCAGCAGCTCCTCGACAGGGGGGCTTGAGCAGTACTTC.

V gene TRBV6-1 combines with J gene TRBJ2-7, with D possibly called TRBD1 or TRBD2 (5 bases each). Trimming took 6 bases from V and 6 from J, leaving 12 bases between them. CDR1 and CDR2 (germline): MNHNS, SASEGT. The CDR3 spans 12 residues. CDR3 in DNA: TGTGCCAGCAGGGGGACGGGGCGCGAGCAGTACTTC. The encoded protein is CASRGTGREQYF.